This is a list of T cell receptor beta chains from one sample in a study of blood T cells in healthy people across ages. TCRdb reprocessed the 5' RACE reads via MiXCR and lists one record per CDR3 protein. The sample lists over 1,500,000 distinct CDR3 sequences, about 50% occurring once. The source material was blood. The receptors derive from a woman aged 40 to 50 in good health. The CDR3 runs from the conserved cysteine through the conserved F or W. D genes are given only for firm matches. Rows may omit the clone size; those that give it use once, few, many or a size class.

size	D	J	V	DNA	CDR3
NA	TRBD2	TRBJ2-5	TRBV5-1	TGCGCCAGCAGCCCCGGACTAGCGGGGGGGCAAGGCAATGAGCAGTACTTC	CASSPGLAGGQGNEQYF
NA	NA	TRBJ1-2	TRBV7-3	TGTGCCAGCAGCGAATGGTCAGGGAGGGGCTACACCTTC	CASSEWSGRGYTF
NA	TRBD2	TRBJ2-3	TRBV5-1	TGCGCCAGCTCCATTCCACGACTAGCGGGGGGGCATAGCACAGATACGCAGTATTTT	CASSIPRLAGGHSTDTQYF
NA	NA	TRBJ1-6	TRBV25-1	TGTGCCAGCAGTGGCCCCGGGGGGGCTTCACCCCTCCACTTT	CASSGPGGASPLHF
NA	TRBD1	TRBJ1-2	TRBV4-3	TGCGCCGGCAGCCAAGGGATTCTAGGGACAGACTATAACTATGGCTACACCTTC	CAGSQGILGTDYNYGYTF
once	NA	TRBJ2-1	TRBV28	TGTGCCAGCAGTTTCTGGGGGGAGTCCTACAATGAGCAGTTCTTC	CASSFWGESYNEQFF
NA	NA	TRBJ2-5	TRBV20-1	TGCAGTGCTAGAGTGCCCGGGACGAAGAAAGAGACCCAGTACTTC	CSARVPGTKKETQYF
many	NA	TRBJ2-6	TRBV6-5	TGTGCCAGCAGTTACGTGAGCTCTGGGGCCAACGTCCTGACTTTC	CASSYVSSGANVLTF
NA	TRBD2	TRBJ2-3	TRBV11-2	TGTGCCAGCAGCTTAGAGGGGGGGGTGCCCACCACAGATACGCAGTATTTT	CASSLEGGVPTTDTQYF
many	TRBD1	TRBJ2-7	TRBV28	TGTGCCAGCAGTTTAGTTTTCAGGGACAGGGGGGCGCGGGAGCAGTACTTC	CASSLVFRDRGAREQYF
few	NA	TRBJ1-4	TRBV6-5	TGTGCCAGCAGTTACAGACGACAGGAGAGGAATGAAAAACTGTTTTTT	CASSYRRQERNEKLFF
few	TRBD2	TRBJ2-5	TRBV6-5	TGTGCCAGCAGAGCGGGGCGGAACAGACAAGAGACCCAGTACTTC	CASRAGRNRQETQYF
NA	TRBD1	TRBJ1-4	TRBV6-1	TGTGCCAGCAGGGGACAGCTAACTGAAAAACTGTTTTTT	CASRGQLTEKLFF
NA	NA	TRBJ1-1	TRBV5-1	TGCGCCAGCAGCTTGGGAGGGGTGAAGGCTGAAGCTTTCTTT	CASSLGGVKAEAFF
NA	TRBD1	TRBJ1-2	TRBV4-3	TGCGCCAGCAGCCAAGAAGGGACAGGGAACTATGGCTACACCTTC	CASSQEGTGNYGYTF
NA	TRBD1	TRBJ1-2	TRBV3-1	TGTGCCAGCAGCCAAGATTGGCTGGGTGGGACAGCCTATGGCTACACCTTC	CASSQDWLGGTAYGYTF
NA	NA	TRBJ2-3	TRBV20-1	TGCAGTGCTAGAGATAGAGTAGGACGGGATACGCAGTATTTT	CSARDRVGRDTQYF
NA	NA	TRBJ1-2	TRBV20-1	TGCAGTGCCCAGGGAGGCGGTGGCTACACCTTC	CSAQGGGGYTF
NA	NA	TRBJ2-7	TRBV7-2	TGTGCCAGCAGCCCCACCAGGGCCTCTCTCGAGCAGTACTTC	CASSPTRASLEQYF
NA	TRBD1	TRBJ2-3	TRBV20-1	TGCAGTGCGGCCGGGACAGGGGTTCGGGATACGCAGTATTTT	CSAAGTGVRDTQYF
few	TRBD1	TRBJ1-6	TRBV20-1	TGCAGTGCTACTGCGGGGACAGCAAATTCACCCCTCCACTTT	CSATAGTANSPLHF
NA	NA	TRBJ1-4	TRBV18	TGTGCCAGCTCACCACGACGGTCCGAACAAGGCCGTGAAAAACTGTTTTTT	CASSPRRSEQGREKLFF
NA	TRBD1	TRBJ1-1	TRBV6-6	TGTGCCAGCAGTAAGTGGACAGGTTGGTTGGACACTGAAGCTTTCTTT	CASSKWTGWLDTEAFF
NA	TRBD2	TRBJ2-1	TRBV28	TGTGCCAGCAGTTTAATATCGGCTAGCGGGGGGATCAAAACCTACAATGAGCAGTTCTTC	CASSLISASGGIKTYNEQFF
few	NA	TRBJ2-5	TRBV9	TGTGCCAGCAGCGTAGTGATAGGAGAGACCCAGTACTTC	CASSVVIGETQYF
few	TRBD2	TRBJ2-1	TRBV25-1	TGTGCCAGCAGTGAATATTATCTAGCGGGGGGAAAATACAATGAGCAGTTCTTC	CASSEYYLAGGKYNEQFF
few	NA	TRBJ2-6	TRBV6-5	TGTGCCAGCAGTAATCTAGGAGGGGCCAACGTCCTGACTTTC	CASSNLGGANVLTF
NA	NA	TRBJ2-3	TRBV7-9	TGTGCCAGCAGCGACTGGACTGAGCAAGATACGCAGTATTTT	CASSDWTEQDTQYF
NA	TRBD1	TRBJ2-4	TRBV3-1	TGTGCCAGCAGCCAAGAGACGACAGGGTTCGAAAACATTCAGTACTTC	CASSQETTGFENIQYF
NA	TRBD2	TRBJ2-1	TRBV10-3	TGTGCCATCAGTGAGCTGCTTAGCGGGGGCACAGGGAGTGAGCAGTTCTTC	CAISELLSGGTGSEQFF
NA	NA	TRBJ1-2	TRBV11-2	TGTGCCAGCAGCTTAACAGGACAGTCCTATTCTGGGAGCTACACCTTC	CASSLTGQSYSGSYTF
NA	NA	TRBJ2-5	TRBV25-1	TGTGCCAGCACGGAAGCAGTTGTCGGGTCTGAGCAGTACTTC	CASTEAVVGSEQYF
NA	TRBD1	TRBJ2-5	TRBV5-1	TGCGCCAGCAGCCCTAGACAGGGGAGGATTGAGACCCAGTACTTC	CASSPRQGRIETQYF
many	TRBD1	TRBJ1-4	TRBV4-3	TGCGCCAGCAGCCAAGTGCAGGGGGCGGCCCTGCTGTTTTTT	CASSQVQGAALLFF
few	TRBD1	TRBJ2-7	TRBV27	TGTGCCAGCAGTTTATCCCCTCCCACAGGGGTAGGGTCCTACGAGCAGTACTTC	CASSLSPPTGVGSYEQYF
few	TRBD1	TRBJ1-5	TRBV20-1	TGCAGTGCTGTAGGACAGGGTGGCAATCAGCCCCAGCATTTT	CSAVGQGGNQPQHF
NA	TRBD1	TRBJ2-7	TRBV6-2/TRBV6-3	TGTGCCACCAGGGGTGCCGGGACAGGGAACCCCTACGAGCAGTACTTC	CATRGAGTGNPYEQYF
few	NA	TRBJ2-5	TRBV20-1	TGCAGTGCTAGGGCCTACAGAGGGCAAGGGGTGGATGGAGAGACCCAGTACTTC	CSARAYRGQGVDGETQYF
NA	TRBD2	TRBJ2-1	TRBV3-1	TGTGCCAGCAGCCAAGCCCCGGGAGGGGAATGGGAGCAGTTCTTC	CASSQAPGGEWEQFF
NA	NA	TRBJ1-2	TRBV6-5	TGTGCCAGCAGAGGAGGGGTTACCTATGGCTACACCTTC	CASRGGVTYGYTF
few	TRBD1	TRBJ1-1	TRBV6-6	TGTGCCAGCAGCCCTGAGGACAGGGTAAACACTGAAGCTTTCTTT	CASSPEDRVNTEAFF
NA	TRBD1	TRBJ2-3	TRBV20-1	TGCAGTGCTAGAGATCCGGGACAGGGAAGGGCAGATACGCAGTATTTT	CSARDPGQGRADTQYF